This is a list of T cell receptor beta chains from one sample in a study of blood T cells in healthy people across ages. Using its own MiXCR run on the 5' RACE reads, TCRdb lists one record per CDR3 protein. The table records 1.5 million to 1.8 million distinct CDR3 sequences, about 42% of them present only once. The source material was blood. The receptors were sampled from a woman in her late teens or twenties in good health. The CDR3 runs from the conserved cysteine through the conserved F or W. Each record gives: V gene, J gene, clone size, D gene, CDR3 protein, CDR3 DNA. D genes are given only for firm matches. Expanded clones get a size class; other rows say once, few or many, or leave the size out.

V gene: TRBV11-2; J gene: TRBJ2-3; clone size: NA; D gene: NA; CDR3 protein: CASSLARGVSTDTQYF; CDR3 DNA: TGTGCCAGCAGCTTAGCCCGAGGGGTGAGCACAGATACGCAGTATTTT
V gene: TRBV29-1; J gene: TRBJ2-1; clone size: NA; D gene: TRBD2; CDR3 protein: CSCAGLAEKSSYNEQFF; CDR3 DNA: TGCAGCTGTGCGGGGCTAGCGGAAAAGAGCTCCTACAATGAGCAGTTCTTC
V gene: TRBV20-1; J gene: TRBJ1-5; clone size: few; D gene: NA; CDR3 protein: CSAGAPMSGSNQPQHF; CDR3 DNA: TGCAGTGCTGGTGCCCCAATGTCGGGATCAAATCAGCCCCAGCATTTT
V gene: TRBV7-2; J gene: TRBJ1-4; clone size: NA; D gene: NA; CDR3 protein: CASSLAAGILEKLFF; CDR3 DNA: TGTGCCAGCAGCTTAGCGGCAGGGATCCTTGAAAAACTGTTTTTT
V gene: TRBV6-6; J gene: TRBJ2-3; clone size: few; D gene: NA; CDR3 protein: CASRLPRKGTDTQYF; CDR3 DNA: TGTGCCAGCCGCCTACCCCGGAAGGGCACAGATACGCAGTATTTT
V gene: TRBV12-3/TRBV12-4; J gene: TRBJ1-1; clone size: NA; D gene: TRBD1; CDR3 protein: CASSFQAQGPEAFF; CDR3 DNA: TGTGCCAGCAGTTTTCAGGCACAGGGGCCTGAAGCTTTCTTT
V gene: TRBV10-3; J gene: TRBJ2-1; clone size: few; D gene: NA; CDR3 protein: CAMATGTRTYNEQFF; CDR3 DNA: TGTGCCATGGCAACCGGGACTCGAACCTACAATGAGCAGTTCTTC
V gene: TRBV27; J gene: TRBJ1-1; clone size: NA; D gene: NA; CDR3 protein: CASSFLTGLNTEAFF; CDR3 DNA: TGTGCCAGCAGTTTTCTGACAGGACTGAACACTGAAGCTTTCTTT
V gene: TRBV9; J gene: TRBJ2-7; clone size: few; D gene: TRBD1; CDR3 protein: CASSALPGGYEQYF; CDR3 DNA: TGTGCCAGCAGCGCCCTTCCAGGGGGCTACGAGCAGTACTTC
V gene: TRBV14; J gene: TRBJ2-7; clone size: NA; D gene: NA; CDR3 protein: CASSLRASATYEQYF; CDR3 DNA: TGTGCCAGCAGCCTTAGGGCTAGCGCGACCTACGAGCAGTACTTC
V gene: TRBV20-1; J gene: TRBJ1-2; clone size: NA; D gene: TRBD1; CDR3 protein: CSASPRGTANYGYTF; CDR3 DNA: TGCAGTGCTAGCCCACGGGGGACAGCTAACTATGGCTACACCTTC
V gene: TRBV24-1; J gene: TRBJ2-3; clone size: NA; D gene: NA; CDR3 protein: CATTLGNTQYF; CDR3 DNA: TGTGCCACCACCCTGGGAAATACGCAGTATTTT
V gene: TRBV13; J gene: TRBJ2-1; clone size: NA; D gene: NA; CDR3 protein: CASSSREVSYNEQFF; CDR3 DNA: TGTGCCAGCAGCTCTCGGGAAGTATCCTACAATGAGCAGTTCTTC
V gene: TRBV2; J gene: TRBJ2-5; clone size: NA; D gene: TRBD1; CDR3 protein: CASSGTGVTQYF; CDR3 DNA: TGTGCCAGCAGTGGGACAGGGGTGACCCAGTACTTC
V gene: TRBV9; J gene: TRBJ2-1; clone size: NA; D gene: NA; CDR3 protein: CASSSSGSSYEQFF; CDR3 DNA: TGTGCCAGCAGCAGCAGCGGTAGCTCCTACGAGCAGTTCTTC
V gene: TRBV7-9; J gene: TRBJ1-2; clone size: NA; D gene: NA; CDR3 protein: CASSLVGHERRGYTF; CDR3 DNA: TGTGCCAGCAGCTTAGTGGGACATGAAAGGAGAGGCTACACCTTC
V gene: TRBV12-3/TRBV12-4; J gene: TRBJ1-5; clone size: NA; D gene: NA; CDR3 protein: CASRSTGSSNQPQHF; CDR3 DNA: TGTGCCAGCAGGTCGACAGGATCTAGCAATCAGCCCCAGCATTTT
V gene: TRBV7-2; J gene: TRBJ2-1; clone size: NA; D gene: NA; CDR3 protein: CASSFGLRDFEQFF; CDR3 DNA: TGTGCCAGCAGCTTCGGACTAAGGGATTTTGAGCAGTTCTTC
V gene: TRBV9; J gene: TRBJ2-7; clone size: NA; D gene: TRBD1; CDR3 protein: CASSTGQGSEQYF; CDR3 DNA: TGTGCCAGCAGCACCGGACAGGGGTCCGAGCAGTACTTC
V gene: TRBV20-1; J gene: TRBJ2-6; clone size: NA; D gene: NA; CDR3 protein: CSATPSGANVLTF; CDR3 DNA: TGCAGTGCTACACCTTCTGGGGCCAACGTCCTGACTTTC
V gene: TRBV20-1; J gene: TRBJ2-7; clone size: NA; D gene: TRBD2; CDR3 protein: CSATGTSQSEEQYF; CDR3 DNA: TGCAGTGCGACCGGGACTAGCCAGTCGGAAGAGCAGTACTTC
V gene: TRBV29-1; J gene: TRBJ1-1; clone size: NA; D gene: NA; CDR3 protein: CSVLGQANTEAFF; CDR3 DNA: TGCAGCGTTCTCGGGCAGGCGAACACTGAAGCTTTCTTT
V gene: TRBV7-9; J gene: TRBJ2-3; clone size: NA; D gene: NA; CDR3 protein: CASSPISWTPMGTDTQYF; CDR3 DNA: TGTGCCAGCAGCCCAATTAGCTGGACTCCCATGGGGACAGATACGCAGTATTTT
V gene: TRBV4-2; J gene: TRBJ2-3; clone size: few; D gene: NA; CDR3 protein: CASSQDQRRTADTQYF; CDR3 DNA: TGTGCCAGCAGCCAAGATCAGAGGAGGACCGCAGATACGCAGTATTTT
V gene: TRBV10-3; J gene: TRBJ2-7; clone size: few; D gene: NA; CDR3 protein: CAISEGREQYF; CDR3 DNA: TGTGCCATCAGTGAGGGCCGGGAGCAGTACTTC
V gene: TRBV6-5; J gene: TRBJ1-1; clone size: few; D gene: TRBD1; CDR3 protein: CASSYRTGNEAFF; CDR3 DNA: TGTGCCAGCAGTTACCGGACAGGGAATGAAGCTTTCTTT
V gene: TRBV29-1; J gene: TRBJ2-1; clone size: many; D gene: NA; CDR3 protein: CSVLRGTYNEQFF; CDR3 DNA: TGCAGCGTATTGAGGGGAACCTACAATGAGCAGTTCTTC
V gene: TRBV12-3/TRBV12-4; J gene: TRBJ2-1; clone size: once; D gene: NA; CDR3 protein: CASSFVGLGREQFF; CDR3 DNA: TGTGCCAGCAGTTTCGTCGGGCTCGGGCGTGAGCAGTTCTTC
V gene: TRBV10-3; J gene: TRBJ2-1; clone size: NA; D gene: NA; CDR3 protein: CAIKDLGGSDEQFF; CDR3 DNA: TGTGCCATCAAGGATCTCGGGGGATCCGATGAGCAGTTCTTC
V gene: TRBV7-2; J gene: TRBJ2-7; clone size: few; D gene: TRBD2; CDR3 protein: CASSLEGSSGAYEQYF; CDR3 DNA: TGTGCCAGCAGCTTAGAGGGTTCTAGCGGGGCTTACGAGCAGTACTTC
V gene: TRBV6-2/TRBV6-3; J gene: TRBJ2-5; clone size: NA; D gene: NA; CDR3 protein: CASSSVYQETQYF; CDR3 DNA: TGTGCCAGCAGTTCCGTGTACCAAGAGACCCAGTACTTC
V gene: TRBV20-1; J gene: TRBJ1-6; clone size: few; D gene: TRBD1; CDR3 protein: CSASGTGVNSPLHF; CDR3 DNA: TGCAGTGCTAGCGGGACAGGGGTAAATTCACCCCTCCACTTT
V gene: TRBV7-2; J gene: TRBJ2-3; clone size: NA; D gene: NA; CDR3 protein: CASSFSTGTQYF; CDR3 DNA: TGTGCCAGCAGCTTTTCTACCGGTACGCAGTATTTT
V gene: TRBV29-1; J gene: TRBJ1-2; clone size: NA; D gene: TRBD1; CDR3 protein: CSVEGGQFYGYTF; CDR3 DNA: TGCAGCGTTGAAGGGGGACAGTTCTATGGCTACACCTTC
V gene: TRBV20-1; J gene: TRBJ2-5; clone size: NA; D gene: NA; CDR3 protein: CSPRGRGETQYF; CDR3 DNA: TGCAGTCCAAGAGGCAGGGGAGAGACCCAGTACTTC
V gene: TRBV29-1; J gene: TRBJ2-1; clone size: few; D gene: TRBD1; CDR3 protein: CSATPDRVTYNEQFF; CDR3 DNA: TGCAGCGCCACCCCAGACAGGGTGACCTACAATGAGCAGTTCTTC
V gene: TRBV29-1; J gene: TRBJ2-1; clone size: NA; D gene: TRBD2; CDR3 protein: CSVGTSGASSYNEQFF; CDR3 DNA: TGCAGCGTTGGGACTAGCGGGGCCAGCTCCTACAATGAGCAGTTCTTC
V gene: TRBV4-3; J gene: TRBJ2-7; clone size: NA; D gene: TRBD1; CDR3 protein: CASSHLLDRDGPWAQYF; CDR3 DNA: TGCGCCAGCAGCCACCTACTTGACAGGGATGGACCGTGGGCCCAGTACTTC
V gene: TRBV27; J gene: TRBJ1-4; clone size: NA; D gene: NA; CDR3 protein: CASTSRREATNEKLFF; CDR3 DNA: TGTGCCAGCACCTCTAGACGGGAGGCAACTAATGAAAAACTGTTTTTT
V gene: TRBV5-6; J gene: TRBJ1-4; clone size: NA; D gene: NA; CDR3 protein: CASSRDSFNEKLFF; CDR3 DNA: TGTGCCAGCAGCCGTGACAGCTTTAATGAAAAACTGTTTTTT
V gene: TRBV10-3; J gene: TRBJ2-3; clone size: NA; D gene: NA; CDR3 protein: CAITPRATDTQYF; CDR3 DNA: TGTGCCATCACTCCCAGGGCCACAGATACGCAGTATTTT
V gene: TRBV2; J gene: TRBJ2-3; clone size: NA; D gene: TRBD1; CDR3 protein: CASQRRGRASTDTQYF; CDR3 DNA: TGTGCCTCTCAACGAAGGGGGCGTGCTAGCACAGATACGCAGTATTTT
V gene: TRBV7-2; J gene: TRBJ2-1; clone size: NA; D gene: NA; CDR3 protein: CASSLYASQSYNEQFF; CDR3 DNA: TGTGCCAGCAGCTTATACGCCTCCCAATCCTACAATGAGCAGTTCTTC
V gene: TRBV5-1; J gene: TRBJ2-1; clone size: once; D gene: NA; CDR3 protein: CASSLGFGSYNEQFF; CDR3 DNA: TGCGCCAGCAGCTTGGGTTTTGGCTCCTACAATGAGCAGTTCTTC
V gene: TRBV28; J gene: TRBJ2-5; clone size: NA; D gene: NA; CDR3 protein: CASSFPSGQYF; CDR3 DNA: TGTGCCAGCAGTTTCCCCTCTGGGCAGTACTTC
V gene: TRBV29-1; J gene: TRBJ1-1; clone size: many; D gene: NA; CDR3 protein: CSVASGEAFF; CDR3 DNA: TGCAGCGTTGCGTCGGGGGAAGCTTTCTTT